Listed here is a single TCR beta chain. Antigen unknown. Sequencing used immunoSEQ multiplex PCR; TCRdb keeps in-frame clones, though not all of them. The sample carries about 2.5 million clones, 92% recorded once. This sample is drawn from a study of shared clonotypes between healthy human individuals. Notes on the study in general: Among non-shared clonotypes, generation probabilities were lower than among those shared by all four donors.

Splitting the CD4+ cells yielded a CD45RA+ naive subset and a CD45RA-negative memory subset. The CDR3 loop spans 14 amino acids. V was trimmed by 9 bases and J by 0 bases, leaving 11 bases between them. Germline CDR1 reads MDHEN; CDR2 reads SYDVKM. The sequencing input was naive CD4+ T cells from PBMCs. Specified subset: CD45RA+ positively selected. This receptor was obtained from a man between 18 and 35 years old in good health. Some clones in this sample may be carry-over from other donors' samples. J is TRBJ1-4 and V is TRBV28; D unresolved. The CDR3 nucleotides read TGTGCCAGTTCGGTCGGGGCAACTAATGAAAAACTGTTTTTT. It codes for CASSVGATNEKLFF.